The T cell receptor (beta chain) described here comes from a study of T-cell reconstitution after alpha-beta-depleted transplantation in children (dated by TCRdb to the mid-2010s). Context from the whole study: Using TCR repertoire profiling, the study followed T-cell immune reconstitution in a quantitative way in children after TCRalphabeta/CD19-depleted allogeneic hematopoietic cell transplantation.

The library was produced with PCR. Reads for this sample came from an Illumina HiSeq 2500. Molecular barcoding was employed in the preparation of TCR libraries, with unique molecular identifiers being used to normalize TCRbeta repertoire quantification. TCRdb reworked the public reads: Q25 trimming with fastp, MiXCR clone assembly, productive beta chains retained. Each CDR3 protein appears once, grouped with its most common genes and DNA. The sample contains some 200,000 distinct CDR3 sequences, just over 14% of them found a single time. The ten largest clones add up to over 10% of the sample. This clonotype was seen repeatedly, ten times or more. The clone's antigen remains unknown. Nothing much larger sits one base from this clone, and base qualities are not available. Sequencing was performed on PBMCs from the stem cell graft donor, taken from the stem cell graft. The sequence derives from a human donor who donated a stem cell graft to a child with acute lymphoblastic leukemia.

This receptor has the CDR3 CASSLAGQGRWETQYF. In nucleotide form, the sequence is TGTGCCAGCAGCTTAGCAGGGCAGGGAAGATGGGAGACCCAGTACTTC. The sequence is built from TRBV7-6 and TRBJ2-5, with TRBD1 tentatively as D gene (5 bases match). V loses 0 bases, J loses 5 bases, and the germline ends lie 16 bases apart. Its CDR3 holds 16 amino acids, cysteine through phenylalanine. Just CDR3 DNA is preserved here, 48 bases in frame from base 1. From the germline V gene, CDR1 is SGHVS and CDR2 is FNYEAQ.